This TCR beta chain was sequenced during a study of blood T cell repertoires in COVID-19. As for the study in general: PBMCs, B-cell-depleted T cells, or T cells provided the cDNA or gDNA that made up the material.

The V gene end was trimmed by 0 bases and the J gene end by 4 bases; junction bases not matched to a gene: 5. Germline CDR1 is GTSNPN and CDR2 is SVGIG (reference sequence). The CDR3 has 15 amino acids. Produced via immunoSEQ multiplex PCR; TCRdb's table is partial and in-frame only. The table shows 220,000 or so clones, with 84% occurring only once. Categorization into cohorts depended on clinical history that participants reported. The sequence was collected from a woman aged 40 to 49 who had recovered from COVID-19. The sequencing sample was made of PBMCs or T cells enriched from blood (not recorded which). This chain connects TRBV30 to TRBJ2-1; TRBD2 matches at 8 bases. The CDR3 here is CAWSVLAGVYNEQFF. The CDR3 nucleotides read TGTGCCTGGAGTGTCCTAGCGGGTGTATACAATGAGCAGTTCTTC.